The next 8 T cell receptor beta chains were all read from a single sample in a study of shared clonotypes between healthy human individuals. Clones were read by immunoSEQ multiplex PCR, and TCRdb kept only the in-frame ones, dropping some. The sample yields around 200,000 clones, approximately 92% seen once. The sequencing sample was made of naive CD4+ T cells sorted from blood. The subset here: CD45RA+ positively selected. The receptors were sampled from a woman in her thirties in good health.

The rearrangement uses TRBV18 and TRBJ1-3, with D hard to call. CDR3 length equals 20 residues. Trimming took 0 bases from V and 3 from J, leaving 24 bases between them. The germline gives CDR1 KGHSH, CDR2 LQKENI. The CDR3 coding sequence is TGTGCCAGCTCACCACCTTATTATCTGAGGTCCTCCGGGGTTGGAAACACCATATATTTT. Translated, it gives CASSPPYYLRSSGVGNTIYF.

This clone was seen more than once but under ten times. The chain joins TRBV18 to TRBJ2-7, with D perhaps TRBD2 (6 bases). Germline lookup yields CDR1 KGHSH and CDR2 LQKENI. The CDR3 extends over 15 amino acids. V was shortened by 5 bases and J by 1 base, with 15 bases between the two germline ends. CDR3 nucleotides: TGTGCCAGCTCATCGCCCACGGCGGGGTCCTACGAGCAGTACTTC. Amino acid sequence: CASSSPTAGSYEQYF.

The chain is built from TRBV25-1 and TRBJ2-5; a possible D gene is TRBD1 (5 bases). TRBJ2-7 explains the end of the DNA better; the J call may be wrong. The CDR3 covers 11 residues. Germline CDR1 reads MGHDK; CDR2 reads SYGVNS. CDR3 DNA: TGTGCCCTAGGGGATTTTAACGAGCAGTACTTC. It codes for CALGDFNEQYF.

The rearrangement uses TRBV6-4 and TRBJ1-5; unclear D gene. The germline CDR1 and CDR2 sequences are MRHNA and SNTAGT. Trimming left V 4 bases short and J 1 base short, with 11 bases between. The CDR3 is made up of 15 amino acids. CDR3 loop: CASSVLFLSNQPQHF. In DNA, the CDR3 is TGTGCCAGCAGTGTCCTTTTCTTGAGCAATCAGCCCCAGCATTTT.

V gene TRBV11-3 combines with J gene TRBJ2-1, with a tentative D call TRBD1 (5 bases). This CDR3 has 14 amino acids. Trimming left V 5 bases short and J 4 bases short, with 12 bases between. From germline, CDR1 is SGHNT and CDR2 YENEEA. For the CDR3, the DNA is TGTGCCAGCAGCCCCCTGACAGAATACAATGAGCAGTTCTTC. This codes for CASSPLTEYNEQFF.

The rearrangement links TRBV9 to TRBJ2-5; D might be TRBD1 (6 bases). V was shortened by 3 bases and J by 1 base, with 10 bases between the two germline ends. The CDR3 runs 14 residues. Germline V CDR1 and CDR2: SGDLS, YYNGEE. The CDR3 coding sequence is TGTGCCAGCAGCGGCGACAGGTTCCAAGAGACCCAGTACTTC. Protein product: CASSGDRFQETQYF.

This chain uses TRBV28 with TRBJ1-2; no reliable D call. The CDR3 contains 14 residues. In germline, CDR1 is MDHEN, CDR2 SYDVKM. Trimming shortened V by 5 bases and J by 6 bases, and 16 bases separated the two germline ends. For the CDR3, the DNA is TGTGCCAGCAGTCCCTTCTTCGGGGTTCATGGCTACACCTTC. It yields the protein CASSPFFGVHGYTF.

J is TRBJ2-5 and V is TRBV6-1, with a tentative D call TRBD1 (5 bases). From germline, CDR1 is MNHNS and CDR2 SASEGT. The CDR3 is made up of 13 amino acids. V shed 3 bases and J shed 6 bases, with 11 bases lying between them. The CDR3 is CASSEWGTQTQYF. CDR3 nucleotides: TGTGCCAGCAGTGAGTGGGGCACGCAGACCCAGTACTTC.